Presented here are 32 T cell receptor beta chains from one specimen sequenced in a study of tumor and adjacent non-tumor tissue in lung cancer. No cell sorting was done before RNA was extracted from the tissue. More than 3 cm separated this lung sample from the edge of the tumor. TCRbeta libraries were built with three rounds of nested PCR, modified from ARM-PCR. Via MiXCR, TCRdb re-called the multiplex PCR reads, giving one row per CDR3 protein. Here the sample spans 75,000 to 95,000 distinct CDR3 sequences, 76% being singletons. The sequencing input was distant non-tumor lung tissue. These TCRs come from a woman between 45 and 60 years old with non-small cell lung cancer.

Points on this clonotype: One end of the junction fails to match germline, which may point to a read error. The chain has TRBV4-1 and TRBJ2-1; 9 bases are a match to TRBD2. CDR3 length: 15 amino acids. CDR1 is MGHRA, CDR2 YSYEKL, per germline. The CDR3 sequence is CASSQEGLAYNEHFF. In DNA form, the CDR3 reads TGCGCCAGCAGCCAAGAGGGACTAGCCTATAATGAGCACTTCTTC.

The chain couples TRBV4-1 to TRBJ1-5; no clear D. The CDR3 totals 16 residues. Germline CDR1 and CDR2: MGHRA and YSYEKL. DNA of the CDR3: TGCATCAACAGCCACGGAAAAGGGTTTCAGTATCAGCCCCAGCATTTT. This encodes CINSHGKGFQYQPQHF.

To note about this clonotype: Given a much more abundant clone one base away, this may be a read error. This sequence joins TRBV25-1 and TRBJ1-1; D gene unclear. This CDR3 region has 15 residues. From germline, CDR1 is MGHDK and CDR2 SYGVNS. In nucleotides, the CDR3 is TGTGCCAGCTGTGAATCCTTCCCTCGGGAGGCTGAAGCTTTCTTT. Protein: CASCESFPREAEAFF.

As concerns this clonotype: No conserved phenylalanine or tryptophan ends this CDR3, so it is likely a read error. No DNA is shown, since the ends of the CDR3 on it are uncertain; the CDR3 is the one TCRdb lists. The V call is TRBV12-3 or TRBV12-4, the J call TRBJ2-2; the table calls TRBD2, which could not be checked here. The CDR3 adds up to 13 amino acids, both ends counted. The CDR3: CGSEAGYTWEMFY.

Remarks on this clonotype: One end of the junction does not line up with germline, which may come from a read error. The V and J genes are TRBV6-6 and TRBJ2-6; 8 bases line up with TRBD1. Per germline, CDR1 MNHNY and CDR2 SVGAGI (reference sequence). The CDR3 sequence is 18 residues long. The chain's CDR3 is CASSYGDRLRPGANVLTF. Written as DNA, the CDR3 is TGTGCCAGCAGTTACGGGGACAGGCTAAGACCTGGGGCTAACGTCCTGACTTTC.

V and J are TRBV6-5 and TRBJ1-1, with D unresolved. V lost 7 bases to trimming and J lost 8 bases, with 20 bases between them. Looked up from germline, CDR1 is MNHEY and CDR2 is SVGAGI. CDR3 length: 14 residues. The CDR3 region is CASNLLGGQTEAFF. The DNA of the CDR3 is TGTGCCAGCAATCTCCTGGGAGGGCAAACCGAAGCTTTCTTT.

A note on this clonotype: This could be a read error, since a much larger clone is one nucleotide away. The chain carries TRBV7-9 and TRBJ2-6; weak D call: TRBD1 (5 bases). The CDR3 is 16 residues long. Germline loops: CDR1 SEHNR, CDR2 FQNEAQ (reference sequence). CDR3 sequence reads: CASSFTGRSGAHVLTF. The CDR3 nucleotides are TGTGCCAGCAGCTTTACGGGCCGCTCTGGGGCCCACGTCCTGACTTTC.

About this clonotype itself: Mismatch with germline at one junction end may stem from a read error. V and J are TRBV11-2 and TRBJ1-2, with 8 positions matching TRBD1. This CDR3 comprises 15 residues. Germline V lookup: CDR1 SGHAT, CDR2 FQNNGV. The CDR3 DNA is TGTGCCAGGAGCTTAGGCAGGGGGCCTTACTATGGCTACACCTTC. Protein sequence: CARSLGRGPYYGYTF.

This clonotype appeared once. A junction end diverges from the germline sequence, so it may reflect a read error. The J gene is TRBJ2-1, the V gene TRBV4-2, with D perhaps matching TRBD2 (6 bases). CDR3 length: 15 residues. Germline V CDR1 and CDR2: LGHNA, YNFKEQ. In DNA form, the CDR3 reads TGTGCCAACAGCCAAGAAGACGGCGGGACGGGTGAACAGTTCTTC. This encodes CANSQEDGGTGEQFF.

The chain joins TRBV12-3 or TRBV12-4 to TRBJ2-7, with 8 bases identical to TRBD2. The J segment lost 10 bases and the V segment lost 7 bases, leaving 15 bases of the junction unmatched. The CDR3 contains 14 residues. CDR3 DNA: TGTGCCAGCATCCCGGGACTAGGGAACTATGATCAGTACTTC. Its protein product is CASIPGLGNYDQYF.

The chain has TRBV11-2 and TRBJ2-3; the D gene could be TRBD1 or TRBD2 (5 bases each). Trimming shortened V by 3 bases and J by 0 bases, and 13 bases separated the two germline ends. Germline V gene data show CDR1 as SGHAT and CDR2 as FQNNGV. The CDR3 covers 16 residues. CDR3 amino acids: CASSLGVLNSTDTQYF. CDR3 coding DNA: TGTGCCAGCAGCTTGGGGGTCTTAAATAGCACAGATACGCAGTATTTT.

Remarks on this clonotype: The junction differs from germline at one of its ends, possibly a read error. This chain uses TRBV11-2 with TRBJ2-1; no definite D call. The CDR3 extends over 13 amino acids. Per germline, CDR1 SGHAT and CDR2 FQNNGV. CDR3 amino acids: CVSSLEDNNEWFF. CDR3 bases: TGTGTCAGCAGCTTAGAAGACAACAATGAGTGGTTCTTC.

The table lists this clonotype with a few counts. The germline gene is not matched at one end of the junction; a read error may be the cause. V and J are TRBV6-1 and TRBJ2-5; D gene ambiguous. CDR3 length equals 13 residues. Germline V lookup: CDR1 MNHNS, CDR2 SASEGT. DNA of the CDR3: TGTGTCAGCAGTGTTCAGCTCCAAGAGACCCAGTATTTC. Its protein product is CVSSVQLQETQYF.

A note on this clonotype: At one of its ends the junction is not consistent with the germline gene, which may arise from a read error. This rearrangement joins TRBV6-5 to TRBJ2-7; 7 bases agree with TRBD1. The CDR3 sequence is 14 residues long. Germline assignment: CDR1 MNHEY and CDR2 SVGAGI. The CDR3 DNA sequence: TGTGCTAGCACCCGACAGGGTTTCTACTACGAGCAGTACTTC. This gives the protein CASTRQGFYYEQYF.

This chain uses TRBV7-9 with TRBJ1-1; perhaps TRBD1 as D (5 bases). V dropped 5 bases and J dropped 0 bases, with 7 bases sitting between them. This CDR3 region has 13 residues. The germline V gene has CDR1 SEHNR and CDR2 FQNEAQ (reference sequence). CDR3 residues: CASSTGLNTEAFF. CDR3 nucleotides: TGTGCCAGCAGCACAGGTTTGAACACTGAAGCTTTCTTT.

The rearrangement joins TRBV12-3 or TRBV12-4 to TRBJ2-7, with a weak D call TRBD1 (6 bases). This CDR3 is built from 15 residues. Trimming removed 5 bases from V and 4 bases from J, with 18 bases in between. This CDR3 is CASSPGQCGSYEQYF. The CDR3 DNA reads TGTGCCAGCAGTCCCGGACAGTGCGGATCTTACGAGCAGTACTTC.

As concerns this clonotype: Sequence at one end of the junction differs from germline and may be a read error. The chain has TRBV11-2 and TRBJ2-5, with D hard to call. This CDR3 spans 14 amino acids. Germline assignment: CDR1 SGHAT and CDR2 FQNNGV. The CDR3 sequence is CAISLFMVEETQYF. In DNA, the CDR3 is TGTGCCATCAGCTTATTCATGGTGGAGGAGACCCAGTACTTC. Together with reference TRBV11-2 and TRBJ2-5, the CDR3 gives the full variable domain: EAGVAQSPRYKIIEKRQSVAFWCNPISGHATLYWYQQILGQGPKLLIQFQNNGVVDDSQLPKDRFSAERLKGVDSTLKIQPAKLEDSAVYLCAISLFMVEETQYFGPGTRLLVL.

About this clonotype itself: A read error may be the cause here, since a much bigger clone is one base away. The J gene is TRBJ2-5, the V gene TRBV24-1, with D possibly TRBD1 on 5 matching bases. Germline V gene sequence: CDR1 KGHDR, CDR2 SFDVKD. The CDR3 is made up of 13 amino acids. The CDR3 nucleotides are TGTGCCACCGGTGGGGCACCTCAAGAGATCCAGTACTTC. Translating it yields CATGGAPQEIQYF.

As concerns this clonotype: Germline and junction disagree at one end, which may indicate a read error. The gene calls are TRBV6-1 and TRBJ2-7, with 9 bases that match TRBD1. Germline lookup yields CDR1 MNHNS and CDR2 SASEGT. The CDR3 totals 12 residues. The DNA for the CDR3 is TGTACCAGCGGGACAGGGTGCTACGATCAGTACTTC. Translated, it gives CTSGTGCYDQYF.

Note on this clonotype: One end of the junction varies from germline; a read error may be responsible. This sequence joins TRBV28 and TRBJ1-5; 8 nucleotides align to TRBD1. The CDR3 contains 15 residues. Per the germline V gene, CDR1 is MDHEN and CDR2 is SYDVKM. The CDR3 coding sequence is TGTGCCACCAGTCCGAGGTACAGGGGGAATCGGCCCCAGCACTTT. Residues: CATSPRYRGNRPQHF.

Points on this clonotype: Sequence at one end of the junction differs from germline and may be a read error. The rearrangement joins TRBV20-1 to TRBJ2-3; 12 bases are a match to TRBD2. CDR1 is DFQATT, CDR2 SNEGSKA, per germline (reference sequence). The CDR3 runs to 19 residues. CDR3 in amino acids: CNAEAVGQRTSGTAGTQYF. The DNA of the CDR3 is TGCAATGCTGAAGCTGTGGGACAGCGGACTAGCGGGACTGCAGGTACGCAGTATTTT.

There are a few counts of this clonotype. The chain combines TRBV5-6 with TRBJ2-7, with a possible D match to TRBD2 (5 bases). Per germline, CDR1 SGHDT and CDR2 YYEEEE. The CDR3 contains 19 residues. The V end lost 0 bases, the J end lost 3 bases, and 25 bases lay between the germline ends. CDR3 protein: CASSLVSGQRATPFYEQYF. In nucleotides, the CDR3 is TGTGCCAGCAGCTTGGTTTCGGGTCAGAGGGCGACCCCTTTCTACGAGCAGTACTTC.

The V gene is TRBV20-1, the J gene TRBJ2-7; no clear D gene. CDR1 is DFQATT and CDR2 is SNEGSKA in the germline V gene (reference sequence). This CDR3 has 16 residues. V lost 6 bases, J lost 1 base, and 22 bases lay in between. CDR3 amino acids: CSAPPTYGIYSYEQYF. CDR3 nucleotide sequence: TGCAGTGCCCCACCAACATACGGCATTTATTCCTACGAGCAGTACTTC.

For this clonotype: At one boundary the junction diverges from the germline segment, which might be a read error. The chain has TRBV29-1 and TRBJ1-1; a possible D gene is TRBD1 (5 bases). Germline CDR1 and CDR2: SQVTM and ANQGSEA. The CDR3 has 14 residues. Here the CDR3 DNA reads TGCAGCGGCACAGGCCCCGAGGTGAACACAGAAGCTTTCTTT. It codes for CSGTGPEVNTEAFF.

This chain joins TRBV6-5 and TRBJ2-7, with D unresolved. The ends were cut back, 9 bases at V and 2 bases at J, with 17 bases in the middle. Germline CDR1 is MNHEY and CDR2 is SVGAGI. This CDR3 has 14 amino acids. The CDR3 coding sequence is TGTGCCAGTGCCTTCGGGTGCCGAGCCTACGAGCAGTACTTC. It is translated as CASAFGCRAYEQYF.

Comments on this clonotype: In this CDR3 the conserved last residue, phenylalanine or tryptophan, is missing, so a read error is likely. The rearrangement links TRBV5-5 to TRBJ2-7, with D maybe TRBD2 (6 bases). The CDR3 consists of 15 residues. Germline-derived CDR1 and CDR2 are SGHKS and YYEKEE (reference sequence). For the CDR3, the DNA is TGTGTCAGCAGCTTGGAGGGCACCATCACCTACGAGCAGTACTTA. Protein: CVSSLEGTITYEQYL.

This chain connects TRBV12-3 or TRBV12-4 to TRBJ2-4, with D unclear. The CDR3 sequence is 15 residues long. Trimming pared 9 bases from V and 16 bases from J, leaving 31 bases between. This CDR3 reads CASTLGVVDGAPIYF. In DNA form, the CDR3 reads TGTGCCAGTACTTTAGGAGTGGTAGACGGTGCGCCAATTTACTTC.

As to this clonotype: A much larger clone differs from this one at a single base, so this may be a read error. V and J are TRBV7-9 and TRBJ2-5; 10 bases agree with TRBD2. Germline assignment: CDR1 SEHNR and CDR2 FQNEAQ (reference sequence). The CDR3 is made up of 16 amino acids. CDR3 residues: CASRSPAGGLWETHYF. The CDR3 DNA follows: TGTGCCAGCAGAAGCCCAGCGGGAGGGCTCTGGGAGACCCACTACTTC. The whole variable domain, remainder taken from reference TRBV7-9 and TRBJ2-5, is DTGVSQNPRHKITKRGQNVTFRCDPISEHNRLYWYRQTLGQGPEFLTYFQNEAQLEKSRLLSDRFSAERPKGSFSTLEIQRTEQGDSAMYLCASRSPAGGLWETHYFGPGTRLLVL.

Of note for this clonotype: Its ends do not fully match the called genes, so a read error is possible. The chain joins TRBV12-3 or TRBV12-4 to TRBJ2-2, with 11 bases that match TRBD2. This CDR3 comprises 16 residues. The CDR3 is CVSRAGLAGFGGKLFF. In DNA form, the CDR3 reads TGTGTCAGCAGGGCTGGACTAGCGGGTTTTGGCGGGAAGCTGTTTTTT.

Here the CDR3 reads CGGRYSFGGTDTQYF. The CDR3 DNA is TGTGGCGGCAGATACAGTTTCGGAGGCACAGATACGCAGTATTTT. The chain links TRBV6-2 or TRBV6-3 to TRBJ2-3, with D uncertain. Looked up from germline, CDR1 is MNHEY and CDR2 is SVGEGT. This CDR3 is built from 15 residues.

This clonotype occurred a few times. At one of its ends the junction is not consistent with the germline gene, which may arise from a read error. The V and J genes are TRBV6-1 and TRBJ2-3, with a tentative D call TRBD2 (6 bases). The V gene's germline CDR1 is MNHNS and CDR2 SASEGT. The CDR3 consists of 16 residues. CDR3 DNA sequence: TGTGCCAGGAGGACTGCTTACGGCACTAGCACAGATACGCCGTATTTT. Encoded protein: CARRTAYGTSTDTPYF.

The DNA for the CDR3 is TGCAGCGTTTCGGCAGGACAGGGAATCGAGCAGTACTTC. Translated, it gives CSVSAGQGIEQYF. The rearrangement joins TRBV29-1 to TRBJ2-7; 8 nucleotides align to TRBD1. The CDR3 totals 13 residues. Germline V gene lookup returns CDR1 SQVTM and CDR2 ANQGSEA. V shed 5 bases and J 6 bases; nucleotides not matched to a gene: 9.